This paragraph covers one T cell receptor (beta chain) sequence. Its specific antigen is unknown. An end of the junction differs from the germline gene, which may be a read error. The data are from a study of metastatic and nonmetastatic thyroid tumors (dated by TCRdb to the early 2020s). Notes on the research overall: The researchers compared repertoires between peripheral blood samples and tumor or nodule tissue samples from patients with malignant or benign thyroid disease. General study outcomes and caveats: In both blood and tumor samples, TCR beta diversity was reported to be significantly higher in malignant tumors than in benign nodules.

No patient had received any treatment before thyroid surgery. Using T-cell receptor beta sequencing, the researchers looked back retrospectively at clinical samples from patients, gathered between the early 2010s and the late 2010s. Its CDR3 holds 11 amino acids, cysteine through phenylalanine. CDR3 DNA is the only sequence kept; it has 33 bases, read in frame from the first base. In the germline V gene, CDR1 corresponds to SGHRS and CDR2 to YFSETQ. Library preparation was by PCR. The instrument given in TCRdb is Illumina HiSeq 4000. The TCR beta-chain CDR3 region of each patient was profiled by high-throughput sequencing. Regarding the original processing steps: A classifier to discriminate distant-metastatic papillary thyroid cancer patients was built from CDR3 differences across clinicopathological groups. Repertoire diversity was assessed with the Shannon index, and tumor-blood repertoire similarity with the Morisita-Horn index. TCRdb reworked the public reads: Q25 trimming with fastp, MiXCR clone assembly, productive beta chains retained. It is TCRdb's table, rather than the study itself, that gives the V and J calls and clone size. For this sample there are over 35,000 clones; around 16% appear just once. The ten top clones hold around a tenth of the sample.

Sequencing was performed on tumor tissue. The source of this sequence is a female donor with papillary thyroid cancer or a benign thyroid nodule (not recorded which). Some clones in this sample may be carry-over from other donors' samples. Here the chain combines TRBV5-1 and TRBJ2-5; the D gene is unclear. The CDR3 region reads CASRGQETQYF. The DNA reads TGCGCCAGCAGGGGCCAAGAGACCCAGTACTTT.